This T cell receptor beta chain was found in a study of blood T cell repertoires in COVID-19. Study context: All recovered Cohort 3 donors got two negative PCRs, got clearance, or saw symptom resolution.

Method: immunoSEQ multiplex PCR; TCRdb's copy keeps in-frame clones and lacks some. The sample contains 120,000 to 150,000 clones, about 80% of which appear only once. Trimming took 5 bases from V and 3 from J, leaving 15 bases between them. Germline assignment: CDR1 KGHSH and CDR2 LQKENI. The CDR3 covers 15 residues. This receptor was identified in a man aged 45-65 years in a cohort exposed to, infected with or recovered from COVID-19 (not recorded which). The sequencing input was PBMCs or T cells enriched from blood (not recorded which). V and J are TRBV18 and TRBJ2-3; TRBD2 might be the D (5 bases). CDR3 nucleotide sequence: TGTGCCAGCTCATCTAGCACGGGTGGGACAGATACGCAGTATTTT. Amino acid sequence: CASSSSTGGTDTQYF.